The rows below give T cell receptor beta chains drawn from one sample of a study of memory CD4+ T cells and cytomegalovirus serostatus. The assay was immunoSEQ multiplex PCR, and TCRdb's table has in-frame clones only and misses some. The data contain about 59,000 clones, around 81% of them singletons. The material sequenced was memory CD4+ T cells from blood. All receptors come from an adult in good health and CMV-seronegative. Some clones in this sample may be carry-over from other donors' samples. CDR3s include the opening cysteine and the closing phenylalanine or tryptophan. The D gene is left open where the match is weak. Part of the rows lack a size; the others show once, few, many or a class for expanded clones.

V gene,clone size,D gene,J gene,CDR3 protein,CDR3 DNA
TRBV28,NA,NA,TRBJ1-2,CASSLSSNAAALYGYTF,TGTGCCAGCAGTTTATCCTCCAACGCCGCCGCCCTCTATGGCTACACCTTC
TRBV7-2,few,TRBD2,TRBJ2-5,CASSQGATSGRGRETQYF,TGTGCCAGCAGCCAAGGAGCTACTAGCGGGAGAGGGAGGGAGACCCAGTACTTC
TRBV5-4,NA,NA,TRBJ1-6,CASSKEPRNSPLHF,TGTGCCAGCAGCAAGGAGCCTAGAAATTCACCCCTCCACTTT
TRBV30,once,NA,TRBJ1-5,CAWSVRGDQPQHF,TGTGCCTGGAGTGTACGGGGTGACCAGCCCCAGCATTTT
TRBV6-5,NA,TRBD1,TRBJ2-7,CASSFRGQGAPYEQYF,TGTGCCAGCAGTTTCAGAGGACAGGGGGCACCCTACGAGCAGTACTTC
TRBV5-1,NA,NA,TRBJ2-7,CASSFSGKQDEQYF,TGCGCCAGCAGCTTCTCAGGGAAGCAAGACGAGCAGTACTTC
TRBV11-2,NA,NA,TRBJ2-1,CASSLNRPYNEQFF,TGTGCCAGCAGCTTAAACAGGCCCTACAATGAGCAGTTCTTC
TRBV25-1,NA,NA,TRBJ1-2,CASSTAAYGYTF,TGTGCCAGCAGTACCGCGGCCTATGGCTACACCTTC
TRBV30,few,NA,TRBJ1-5,CAWSRDSSNQPQHF,TGTGCCTGGAGCCGGGACTCTAGCAATCAGCCCCAGCATTTT
TRBV7-9,NA,TRBD2,TRBJ2-1,CASSPPRTERGANEQFF,TGTGCCAGCAGCCCCCCCCGAACTGAGCGGGGGGCTAATGAGCAGTTCTTC
TRBV6-1,NA,NA,TRBJ1-4,CACNQKLDEKLFF,TGTGCCTGCAACCAAAAATTAGATGAAAAACTGTTTTTT
TRBV4-3,once,NA,TRBJ2-1,CASSQEPGSYNEQFF,TGCGCCAGCAGCCAAGAACCGGGATCCTACAATGAGCAGTTCTTC
TRBV6-5,NA,NA,TRBJ1-3,CASSYSKGFGNTIYF,TGTGCCAGCAGTTACTCGAAGGGGTTTGGAAACACCATATATTTT
TRBV7-2,once,NA,TRBJ1-3,CASSYLGRGGNTIYF,TGTGCCAGCAGCTACTTAGGGCGGGGTGGAAACACCATATATTTT
TRBV4-1,NA,TRBD1,TRBJ1-2,CASSPVGTGGRYGYTF,TGCGCCAGCAGCCCGGTGGGAACAGGGGGGCGCTATGGCTACACCTTC
TRBV5-5,NA,NA,TRBJ1-2,CASSLIPGANYGYTF,TGTGCCAGCAGCTTGATCCCGGGGGCTAACTATGGCTACACCTTC
TRBV7-2,once,NA,TRBJ1-2,CASSLGQGNSSGHTF,TGTGCCAGCAGCTTAGGCCAGGGGAATAGCAGTGGCCACACCTTC
TRBV7-8,NA,TRBD2,TRBJ2-7,CASSLPGSGRPHSYEQYF,TGTGCCAGCAGCTTACCTGGTAGCGGGAGGCCCCATTCCTACGAGCAGTACTTC
TRBV21-1,NA,NA,TRBJ2-1,CASSNRTSGPNNEQFF,TGTGCCAGCAGCAACAGGACTAGCGGGCCAAACAATGAGCAGTTCTTC
TRBV5-1,NA,NA,TRBJ2-7,CASSLQDSAYEQYF,TGCGCCAGCAGCTTACAGGACAGCGCCTACGAGCAGTACTTC
TRBV2,NA,NA,TRBJ2-7,CASSVLDRQYF,TGTGCCAGCAGTGTCCTGGACAGGCAGTACTTC
TRBV2,few,TRBD2,TRBJ2-1,CASSEWSGGYEQFF,TGTGCCAGCAGTGAATGGTCGGGAGGGTATGAGCAGTTCTTC
TRBV30,NA,NA,TRBJ2-7,CAGSVRGFLGEQYF,TGTGCCGGGTCAGTAAGGGGCTTTCTGGGTGAGCAGTACTTC
TRBV10-3,NA,TRBD1,TRBJ2-5,CAISDPQAGTGALETQYF,TGTGCCATCAGTGATCCCCAAGCCGGGACAGGGGCGTTGGAGACCCAGTACTTC
TRBV11-2,NA,NA,TRBJ2-7,CASSSVRGRYEQYF,TGTGCCAGCAGCTCCGTCCGGGGGCGCTACGAGCAGTACTTC
TRBV14,NA,NA,TRBJ2-7,CASSRGSYEQYF,TGTGCCAGCAGCCGAGGATCCTACGAGCAGTACTTC
TRBV7-2,NA,TRBD2,TRBJ2-3,CASSPVGLASTDTQYF,TGTGCCAGCAGCCCAGTGGGACTAGCGAGCACAGATACGCAGTATTTT
TRBV30,once,NA,TRBJ1-3,CAWSVWGVGNTIYF,TGTGCCTGGAGTGTTTGGGGTGTAGGAAACACCATATATTTT
TRBV5-4,few,NA,TRBJ1-4,CASSIQGGGELFF,TGTGCCAGCAGCATACAGGGTGGTGGTGAACTGTTTTTT
TRBV5-1,few,TRBD1,TRBJ2-5,CASSLERQGATQYF,TGCGCCAGCAGCTTGGAAAGACAGGGGGCGACCCAGTACTTC
TRBV5-4,NA,TRBD1,TRBJ1-1,CASRPGGRNTEAFF,TGTGCCAGCAGGCCAGGGGGACGGAACACTGAAGCTTTCTTT
TRBV9,NA,TRBD1,TRBJ2-3,CASSDRGASTDTQYF,TGTGCCAGCAGCGACAGGGGCGCTAGCACAGATACGCAGTATTTT
TRBV5-1,NA,TRBD2,TRBJ2-1,CASLSGSAGNEQFF,TGCGCCAGCCTTAGCGGGAGCGCCGGCAATGAGCAGTTCTTC
TRBV5-6,few,NA,TRBJ2-7,CASSLGGAREYF,TGTGCCAGCAGCCTTGGTGGGGCACGGGAGTACTTC
TRBV5-6,NA,TRBD2,TRBJ2-7,CASSLGGSGDEQYF,TGTGCCAGCAGCTTAGGCGGGAGTGGTGACGAGCAGTACTTC
TRBV9,NA,NA,TRBJ2-7,CASSVGLGSYEQYF,TGTGCCAGCAGCGTAGGACTAGGGTCCTACGAGCAGTACTTC
TRBV2,NA,NA,TRBJ2-5,CASRRPQVFPGETQYF,TGTGCCAGCAGGAGACCACAGGTTTTTCCAGGGGAGACCCAGTACTTC
TRBV4-3,NA,NA,TRBJ1-2,CASSQAWDTVGYGYTF,TGCGCCAGCAGCCAGGCCTGGGACACTGTCGGCTATGGCTACACCTTC
TRBV21-1,once,NA,TRBJ2-3,CASSNGINRLVFPDTQYF,TGTGCCAGCAGCAACGGAATCAACAGACTCGTTTTCCCAGATACGCAGTATTTT
TRBV7-6,NA,TRBD1,TRBJ1-5,CASSLEQGNQPQHF,TGTGCCAGCAGCTTAGAACAGGGGAATCAGCCCCAGCATTTT
TRBV4-3,NA,NA,TRBJ2-2,CASSQGQNTGELFF,TGCGCCAGCAGCCAAGGACAGAACACCGGGGAGCTGTTTTTT
TRBV2,NA,NA,TRBJ2-1,CASRLTYNEQFF,TGTGCCAGCAGGCTGACTTACAATGAGCAGTTCTTC
TRBV28,NA,NA,TRBJ1-1,CASSFWGLGTEAFF,TGTGCCAGCAGTTTTTGGGGCTTAGGCACTGAAGCTTTCTTT
TRBV19,NA,NA,TRBJ1-2,CASSTPGRFNYGYTF,TGTGCCAGTAGTACTCCGGGACGGTTTAACTATGGCTACACCTTC
TRBV6-5,NA,TRBD1,TRBJ2-7,CASRGGQGTYEQYF,TGTGCCAGCAGGGGAGGACAGGGGACCTACGAGCAGTACTTC
TRBV7-2,once,TRBD1,TRBJ1-1,CASSLDSSRGRATFF,TGTGCCAGCAGCTTAGATAGTTCCAGGGGGAGGGCAACTTTCTTT
TRBV28,once,NA,TRBJ2-4,CASSSWELAKNIQHF,TGTGCCAGCAGCTCCTGGGAACTAGCCAAAAACATTCAGCACTTC
TRBV9,few,NA,TRBJ1-1,CASSVAVNTEAFF,TGTGCCAGCAGCGTGGCAGTCAACACTGAAGCTTTCTTT
TRBV19,NA,TRBD1,TRBJ2-4,CASSPGQGAVRGDIQYF,TGTGCCAGTAGTCCGGGACAGGGGGCGGTGAGAGGGGACATTCAGTACTTC
TRBV7-9,NA,NA,TRBJ1-5,CASGGSGAGQPQHF,TGTGCCAGCGGTGGTTCAGGGGCCGGTCAGCCCCAGCATTTT
TRBV4-2,NA,NA,TRBJ1-5,CASSQDVRGYQPQHF,TGTGCCAGCAGCCAAGACGTGAGGGGCTATCAGCCCCAGCATTTT
TRBV5-1,NA,NA,TRBJ2-7,CASRAGTSYERYF,TGCGCCAGCAGGGCCGGGACAAGCTACGAGCGGTACTTC
TRBV5-1,NA,NA,TRBJ2-6,CASSLSTGANVLTF,TGCGCCAGCAGCTTAAGTACTGGGGCCAACGTCCTGACTTTC
TRBV27,NA,NA,TRBJ1-5,CASSPQGYYQPQHF,TGTGCCAGCAGTCCACAGGGTTATTATCAGCCCCAGCATTTT
TRBV4-2,NA,NA,TRBJ2-1,CASSQGGALDNEQFF,TGTGCCAGCAGCCAAGGGGGGGCCTTAGACAATGAGCAGTTCTTC
TRBV7-3,many,NA,TRBJ1-1,CASSRGPGTEAFF,TGTGCCAGCAGCCGAGGGCCGGGAACTGAAGCTTTCTTT
TRBV5-1,NA,TRBD1,TRBJ2-7,CASSTRQGRGSYEQYF,TGCGCCAGCAGCACGCGACAGGGCAGGGGCTCCTACGAGCAGTACTTC